Below, 23 T cell receptor beta chains from the same sample are listed, as sequenced in a study of cytomegalovirus exposure and HLA in healthy donors. The study ran its PCR with 60 Vbeta and 13 Jbeta primers. The data were produced by immunoSEQ multiplex PCR, yet TCRdb's version contains in-frame clones alone and is incomplete. The sample holds tens of thousands of clones, approximately 79% seen once. Sequencing was done on a sample of PBMCs. These receptors were collected from a woman in her 30s in good health and CMV-seronegative.

V gene TRBV11-3 combines with J gene TRBJ2-1, with D unresolved. The V gene lost 1 base and the J gene lost 5 bases, with 9 bases spanning the gap. The germline CDR1 and CDR2 sequences are SGHNT and YENEEA. This CDR3 has 14 amino acids. The CDR3: CASSLGALHNEQFF. In nucleotides, the CDR3 is TGTGCCAGCAGCTTAGGGGCACTCCACAATGAGCAGTTCTTC.

This clone has a handful of counts. This chain connects TRBV19 to TRBJ1-2, with D unclear. This CDR3 spans 14 amino acids. V was clipped by 7 bases and J by 0 bases, with 12 bases between them. CDR1 is LNHDA, CDR2 SQIVND, per germline (reference sequence). The CDR3 region is CASTHPGSNYGYTF. The CDR3 DNA follows: TGTGCCAGTACCCATCCCGGTTCTAACTATGGCTACACCTTC.

J is TRBJ2-7 and V is TRBV5-1, with D tentatively TRBD2 (6 bases). Trimming removed 0 bases from V and 5 bases from J, with 15 bases in between. Germline V CDR1 and CDR2: SGHRS, YFSETQ. CDR3 length: 15 amino acids. The CDR3 nucleotides are TGCGCCAGCAGCTTGGACGGGAGTACCGGAAACGAGCAGTACTTC. It codes for CASSLDGSTGNEQYF. The variable domain in full, completed from reference TRBV5-1 and TRBJ2-7, reads KAGVTQTPRYLIKTRGQQVTLSCSPISGHRSVSWYQQTPGQGLQFLFEYFSETQRNKGNFPGRFSGRQFSNSRSEMNVSTLELGDSALYLCASSLDGSTGNEQYFGPGTRLTVT.

V gene TRBV7-2 combines with J gene TRBJ2-1; D gene uncertain. The CDR3 runs to 15 residues. Germline V gives CDR1 SGHTA, CDR2 FQGNSA. With 4 bases removed from V and 7 bases from J, the gap between germline ends came to 17 bases. The CDR3 sequence is CASSSSILARNEQFF. For the CDR3, the DNA is TGTGCCAGCAGCTCATCGATATTAGCTCGTAATGAGCAGTTCTTC.

The chain is built from TRBV7-2 and TRBJ2-3; D possibly corresponds to TRBD2 (8 bases). V gave up 5 bases and J gave up 2 bases, with 23 bases separating them. Germline values: CDR1 SGHTA, CDR2 FQGNSA. The CDR3 is 18 amino acids. For the CDR3, the DNA is TGTGCCAGCAGCGCGACGACTAGCGCAGGGGGGTCCACAGATACGCAGTATTTT. This codes for CASSATTSAGGSTDTQYF.

V usage is TRBV19 and J usage is TRBJ1-5; no firm D call. This CDR3 region has 13 residues. CDR1 and CDR2 (germline): LNHDA, SQIVND (reference sequence). The V gene lost 1 base and the J gene lost 7 bases, with 8 bases spanning the gap. The CDR3 bases are TGTGCCAGTAGTATAGGAAGCGAACAGCCCCAGCATTTT. This encodes CASSIGSEQPQHF.

J is TRBJ2-3 and V is TRBV5-6; TRBD1 matches 7 bases. Germline CDR1 SGHDT, CDR2 YYEEEE. The CDR3 runs to 14 residues. J lost 4 bases, V lost 4 bases, and 6 bases had no gene match. The CDR3 is CASSLPGQSDTQYF. The CDR3 bases are TGTGCCAGCAGCCTACCGGGACAGTCAGATACGCAGTATTTT.

The chain employs TRBV15 and TRBJ2-3; the D gene is possibly TRBD2 (5 bases). V was pared by 3 bases and J by 0 bases, with 13 bases between. The CDR3 runs 16 residues. Germline V gene sequence: CDR1 LNHNV, CDR2 YYDKDF (reference sequence). CDR3 region: CATSSPQRTSTDTQYF. DNA for the CDR3: TGTGCCACCAGCAGCCCCCAGCGGACTAGCACAGATACGCAGTATTTT. Drawing the rest from reference TRBV15 and TRBJ2-3, the complete variable domain is DAMVIQNPRYQVTQFGKPVTLSCSQTLNHNVMYWYQQKSSQAPKLLFHYYDKDFNNEADTPDNFQSRRPNTSFCFLDIRSPGLGDTAMYLCATSSPQRTSTDTQYFGPGTRLTVL.

The chain links TRBV5-1 to TRBJ2-3; 7 bases line up with TRBD1. Germline-derived CDR1 and CDR2 are SGHRS and YFSETQ. V dropped 6 bases and J dropped 4; count of bases not matched to a gene: 11. The CDR3 is made up of 15 amino acids. The DNA for the CDR3 is TGCGCCAGCACGCCTACAGGGGAGAGGTCAGATACGCAGTATTTT. This gives the protein CASTPTGERSDTQYF.

This clone was seen just once. For the CDR3, the DNA is TGTGCCAGCAGCCGCCGGGACATTGTAAACTATGGCTACACCTTC. Translating gives CASSRRDIVNYGYTF. V and J are TRBV7-9 and TRBJ1-2; perhaps TRBD1 as D (6 bases). In germline, CDR1 is SEHNR, CDR2 FQNEAQ (reference sequence). Trimming took off 5 bases at V and 2 bases at J, with 15 bases between the two ends. This CDR3 is 15 amino acids long.

In nucleotides, the CDR3 is TGTGCCAGCAGTTTAGGGGGACAGGGGGCGTCTAACAATCAGCCCCAGCATTTT. Protein sequence: CASSLGGQGASNNQPQHF. The chain employs TRBV28 and TRBJ1-5; 12 positions match TRBD1. Germline V gene sequence: CDR1 MDHEN, CDR2 SYDVKM. The V segment lost 2 bases and the J segment 3 bases; nucleotides outside the gene matches: 8. This CDR3 comprises 18 residues.

The chain employs TRBV5-1 and TRBJ1-1, with 7 bases that match TRBD1. CDR1 is SGHRS, CDR2 YFSETQ, per germline. The CDR3 has 16 amino acids. The V gene end was trimmed by 0 bases and the J gene end by 4 bases; junction bases not matched to a gene: 9. Written as DNA, the CDR3 is TGCGCCAGCAGCTTGGGACAGGGAGAATTCCCCACTGAAGCTTTCTTT. Translated: CASSLGQGEFPTEAFF.

Concerning this clone itself: One junction end does not reproduce the germline sequence, and a read error may be involved. The same CDR3 also results from other DNA sequences found in this sample. The chain is built from TRBV2 and TRBJ2-5, with 11 positions matching TRBD2. The CDR3 spans 16 residues. Looked up from germline, CDR1 is SNHLY and CDR2 is FYNNEI. The chain's CDR3 is CASSEGLAGGQETQYF. CDR3 nucleotide sequence: TGTGCCAGCAGCGAAGGGCTAGCGGGGGGTCAAGAGACCCAGTACTTC.

This clone was seen a single time. The chain has TRBV6-1 and TRBJ2-7; D might be TRBD1 (6 bases). The V gene lost 4 bases and the J gene lost 6 bases, with 13 bases spanning the gap. The germline CDR1 and CDR2 sequences are MNHNS and SASEGT. CDR3 size: 13 residues. CDR3 protein: CASSGTARGEQYV. Here the CDR3 DNA reads TGTGCCAGCAGTGGGACAGCGAGGGGCGAGCAGTACGTC.

This rearrangement joins TRBV5-6 to TRBJ1-2; D may be TRBD1 (5 bases). V lost 4 bases to trimming and J lost 6 bases, with 16 bases between them. The CDR3 length is 14 residues. Per germline, CDR1 SGHDT and CDR2 YYEEEE. DNA for the CDR3: TGTGCCAGCAGCGCCGGGACTTTGGGGGATGGCTACACCTTC. This codes for CASSAGTLGDGYTF.

The chain uses TRBV11-2 and TRBJ2-7, with 14 bases aligning to TRBD2. CDR1 and CDR2 (germline): SGHAT, FQNNGV. The length of the CDR3 is 15 residues. Trimming took 2 bases from V and 5 from J; bases not matched to a gene: 2. The CDR3 sequence: CASSLQGLAGDEQYV. CDR3 nucleotides: TGTGCCAGCAGCTTACAGGGACTAGCGGGAGACGAGCAGTACGTC.

This chain links TRBV4-1 with TRBJ2-2; the match to TRBD2 covers 9 bases. Germline V gene data show CDR1 as MGHRA and CDR2 as YSYEKL. Trimming took 0 bases from V and 3 from J; bases not matched to a gene: 14. The CDR3 loop spans 20 amino acids. Written as DNA, the CDR3 is TGCGCCAGCAGCCAAGATCGCGGCGGTAGCGGGAGACCCCACACCGGGGAGCTGTTTTTT. It translates to CASSQDRGGSGRPHTGELFF.

The V and J genes are TRBV4-1 and TRBJ1-2; maybe TRBD1 (6 bases). The CDR3 length is 15 residues. Trimming took 2 bases from V and 4 from J, leaving 14 bases between them. Germline assignment: CDR1 MGHRA and CDR2 YSYEKL. DNA for the CDR3: TGCGCCAGCAGCCAAATGGCAGGGGTTGGCTATGGCTACACCTTC. This encodes CASSQMAGVGYGYTF.

The chain employs TRBV19 and TRBJ2-5; 10 positions agree with TRBD2. CDR1 LNHDA and CDR2 SQIVND come from the germline V gene (reference sequence). CDR3 size: 15 residues. After removal of 5 bases from V and 1 base from J, the junction contained 4 bases not matched to a gene. CDR3 coding DNA: TGTGCCAGTAGTTATGGACTAGCGGCCCAAGAGACCCAGTACTTC. The encoded protein is CASSYGLAAQETQYF. Drawing the rest from reference TRBV19 and TRBJ2-5, the complete variable domain is DGGITQSPKYLFRKEGQNVTLSCEQNLNHDAMYWYRQDPGQGLRLIYYSQIVNDFQKGDIAEGYSVSREKKESFPLTVTSAQKNPTAFYLCASSYGLAAQETQYFGPGTRLLVL.

The rearrangement links TRBV6-1 to TRBJ2-7; a possible D gene is TRBD2 (5 bases). Germline V gene data show CDR1 as MNHNS and CDR2 as SASEGT. The germline V and J ends were trimmed by 4 bases and 0 bases, with 16 bases remaining between them. The CDR3 covers 16 residues. The CDR3 nucleotides read TGTGCCAGCAGTGGGACGGCGGGTCGACTCTCCTACGAGCAGTACTTC. Its translation: CASSGTAGRLSYEQYF.

The rearrangement links TRBV27 to TRBJ1-1; TRBD1 might be the D (5 bases). V was cut by 6 bases and J by 1 base, with 9 bases left in between. CDR3 length equals 13 residues. Germline assignment: CDR1 MNHEY and CDR2 SMNVEV (reference sequence). As DNA, the CDR3 is TGTGCCAGCAGGGCAGGGCGGAACACTGAAGCTTTCTTT. It encodes CASRAGRNTEAFF.

The chain joins TRBV5-1 to TRBJ2-2; D not certain. Germline V gene sequence: CDR1 SGHRS, CDR2 YFSETQ. The CDR3 has 12 amino acids. Deletions cut 4 bases from V and 6 bases from J, with 7 bases between. Here the CDR3 reads CASSATAGELFF. CDR3 nucleotide sequence: TGCGCCAGCAGCGCCACAGCCGGGGAGCTGTTTTTT.

The chain couples TRBV4-3 to TRBJ2-2; the D is unclear. Germline lookup yields CDR1 LGHNA and CDR2 YSLEER. The CDR3 is 13 residues long. The V end was cut by 3 bases, the J end by 1 base, with 3 bases between. The CDR3 here is CASSQRNTGELFF. The DNA for the CDR3 is TGCGCCAGCAGCCAGAGGAACACCGGGGAGCTGTTTTTT.